These 6 T cell receptor beta chains were sequenced from one sample in a study of cytomegalovirus exposure and HLA in healthy donors (TCRdb year 2017). The library was obtained by the immunoSEQ multiplex PCR assay. What TCRdb holds here is the immuneACCESS table cut down to in-frame rearrangements. Part of the clones is not present; checked against another copy, under half of the missing clones reflect an unresolved V gene, and the others are unexplained. This sample holds some 150,000 clones; less than 90% were observed only once. The ten largest make up about 3.5% of the sample. Input material: PBMCs. The source is a woman younger than 35 in good health and CMV-seropositive.

As regards this clone: One end of the junction is discordant with germline, which a read error may explain. CDR3 protein: CASSATGLGSSNEQFF. The CDR3 coding sequence is TGTGCCAGCAGCGCCACGGGACTAGGGTCCTCCAATGAGCAGTTCTTC. The gene calls are TRBV7-2 and TRBJ2-1; 8 bases fit TRBD2. Germline CDR1 reads SGHTA; CDR2 reads FQGNSA. The CDR3 is 16 residues long. Using reference TRBV7-2 and TRBJ2-1 for the parts outside the CDR3, the full variable domain is GAGVSQSPSNKVTEKGKDVELRCDPISGHTALYWYRQSLGQGLEFLIYFQGNSAPDKSGLPSDRFSAERTGGSVSTLTIQRTQQEDSAVYLCASSATGLGSSNEQFFGPGTRLTVL.

V gene TRBV2 combines with J gene TRBJ2-7; TRBD2 agrees at 9 bases. Germline lookup yields CDR1 SNHLY and CDR2 FYNNEI. The CDR3 runs to 17 residues. The ends lost 8 bases at V and 0 bases at J; junction bases unmatched: 14. The CDR3 region is CASCGLAGPPSSYEQYF. The CDR3 nucleotides read TGTGCCAGCTGTGGCCTAGCGGGGCCCCCCTCCTCCTACGAGCAGTACTTC.

This clone was seen a few times. The rearrangement links TRBV6-6 to TRBJ2-7; the D is unclear. The ends were cut back, 5 bases at V and 0 bases at J, with 11 bases in the middle. Germline V lookup: CDR1 MNHNY, CDR2 SVGAGI (reference sequence). The length of the CDR3 is 14 residues. The CDR3 coding sequence is TGTGCCAGCAGTCCCGTTCCGAGCTCCTACGAGCAGTACTTC. It codes for CASSPVPSSYEQYF.

The chain carries TRBV5-6 and TRBJ1-1; TRBD1 might be the D (6 bases). Trimming took 1 base from V and 10 from J, leaving 14 bases between them. This CDR3 comprises 13 residues. CDR1 is SGHDT, CDR2 YYEEEE, per germline. CDR3 nucleotide sequence: TGTGCCAGCAGCTTGCAGGGGTCGGACGGAGCTTTCTTT. Its translation: CASSLQGSDGAFF.

The V call is TRBV27, the J call TRBJ2-7; 7 nucleotides align to TRBD2. The CDR3 covers 15 residues. The germline V gene encodes CDR1 MNHEY and CDR2 SMNVEV (reference sequence). The junction had 2 bases not matched to a gene; V was cut back by 0 bases and J by 0 bases. CDR3 in amino acids: CASSLSGGNSYEQYF. The DNA for the CDR3 is TGTGCCAGCAGTTTATCCGGGGGGAACTCCTACGAGCAGTACTTC.

The CDR3 loop is CASSTTSGSSYEQYF. The DNA of the CDR3 is TGTGCCAGCAGTACTACTAGCGGGAGCTCCTACGAGCAGTACTTC. The chain combines TRBV6-1 with TRBJ2-7, with 11 bases fitting TRBD2. This CDR3 is 15 amino acids long. The trim removed 5 bases at V and 0 bases at J, leaving 3 bases unmatched. CDR1 is MNHNS and CDR2 is SASEGT in the germline V gene.